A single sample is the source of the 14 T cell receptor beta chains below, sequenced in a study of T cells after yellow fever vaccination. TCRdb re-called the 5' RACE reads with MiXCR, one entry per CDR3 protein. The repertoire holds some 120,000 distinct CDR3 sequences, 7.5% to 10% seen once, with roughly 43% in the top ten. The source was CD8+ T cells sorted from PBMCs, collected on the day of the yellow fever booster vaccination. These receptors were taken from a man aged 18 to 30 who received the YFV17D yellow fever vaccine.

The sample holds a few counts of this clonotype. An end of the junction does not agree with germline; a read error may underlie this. This CDR3 is CASSYRTGGLSGGF. The CDR3 coding sequence is TGTGCCAGCAGCTACAGGACAGGGGGCCTAAGTGGGGGCTTT. The chain employs TRBV6-2 or TRBV6-3 and TRBJ1-1; 11 bases are shared with TRBD1. This CDR3 contains 14 residues. CDR1 and CDR2 from the germline V gene are MNHEY and SVGEGT.

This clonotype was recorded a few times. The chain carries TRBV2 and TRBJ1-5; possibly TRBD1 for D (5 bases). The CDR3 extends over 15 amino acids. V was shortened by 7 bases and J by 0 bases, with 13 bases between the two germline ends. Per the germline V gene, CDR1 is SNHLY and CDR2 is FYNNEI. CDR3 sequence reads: CASMGGGDSNQPQHF. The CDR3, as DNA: TGTGCCAGCATGGGGGGGGGTGATAGCAATCAGCCCCAGCATTTT. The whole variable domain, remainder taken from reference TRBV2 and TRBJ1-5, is EPEVTQTPSHQVTQMGQEVILRCVPISNHLYFYWYRQILGQKVEFLVSFYNNEISEKSEIFDDQFSVERPDGSNFTLKIRSTKLEDSAMYFCASMGGGDSNQPQHFGDGTRLSIL.

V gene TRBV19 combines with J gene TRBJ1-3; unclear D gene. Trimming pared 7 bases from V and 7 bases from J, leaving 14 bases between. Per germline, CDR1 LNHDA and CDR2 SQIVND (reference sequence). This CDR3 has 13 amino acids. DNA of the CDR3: TGTGCCAGTAATAAATTTCCGCAGAACACCATATATTTT. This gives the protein CASNKFPQNTIYF. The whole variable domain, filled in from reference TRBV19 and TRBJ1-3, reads DGGITQSPKYLFRKEGQNVTLSCEQNLNHDAMYWYRQDPGQGLRLIYYSQIVNDFQKGDIAEGYSVSREKKESFPLTVTSAQKNPTAFYLCASNKFPQNTIYFGEGSWLTVV.

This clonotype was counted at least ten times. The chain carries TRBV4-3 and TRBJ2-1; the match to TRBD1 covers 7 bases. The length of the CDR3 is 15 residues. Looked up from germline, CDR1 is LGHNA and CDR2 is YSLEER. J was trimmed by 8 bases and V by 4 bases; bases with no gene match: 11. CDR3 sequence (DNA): TGCGCCAGCAGCCGTAACGGGGTAGGGGGCCATGAGCAGTTCTTC. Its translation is CASSRNGVGGHEQFF.

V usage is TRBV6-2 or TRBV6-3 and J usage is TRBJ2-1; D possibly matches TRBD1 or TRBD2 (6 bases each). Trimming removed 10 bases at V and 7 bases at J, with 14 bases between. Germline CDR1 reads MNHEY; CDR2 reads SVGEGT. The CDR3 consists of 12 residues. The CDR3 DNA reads TGTGCCACCTGGGGGGCAGGAAATGAGCAGTTCTTC. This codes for CATWGAGNEQFF.

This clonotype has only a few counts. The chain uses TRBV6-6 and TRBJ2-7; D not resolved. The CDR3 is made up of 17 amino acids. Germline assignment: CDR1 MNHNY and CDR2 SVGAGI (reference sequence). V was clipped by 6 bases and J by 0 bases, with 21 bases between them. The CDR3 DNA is TGTGCCAGCAGCACCGCCGACGGACGGGCAAGCTCCTACGAGCAGTACGTC. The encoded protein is CASSTADGRASSYEQYV.

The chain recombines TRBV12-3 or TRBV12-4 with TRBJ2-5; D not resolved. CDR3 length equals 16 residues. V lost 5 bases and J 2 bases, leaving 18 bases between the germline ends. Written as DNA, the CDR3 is TGTGCCAGCAGTCCTCGGGCAGGCGGAGATCAAGAGACCCAGTACTTC. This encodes CASSPRAGGDQETQYF.

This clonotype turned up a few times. The CDR3 coding sequence is TGTGCCAGCAGGAGTCGGGGCTCTGGAAACACCATATATTTT. Translated: CASRSRGSGNTIYF. This chain joins TRBV28 and TRBJ1-3; no reliable D call. This CDR3 has 14 amino acids. Trimming took off 6 bases at V and 0 bases at J, with 9 bases between the two ends. From germline, CDR1 is MDHEN and CDR2 SYDVKM.

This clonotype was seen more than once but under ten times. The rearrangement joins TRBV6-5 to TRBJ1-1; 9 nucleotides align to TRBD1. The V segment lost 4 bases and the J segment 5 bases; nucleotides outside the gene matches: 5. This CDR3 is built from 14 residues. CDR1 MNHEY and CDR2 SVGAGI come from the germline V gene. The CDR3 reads CASSFTGGRTEAFF. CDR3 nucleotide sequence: TGTGCCAGCAGTTTTACAGGGGGCCGGACTGAAGCTTTCTTT.

Here the CDR3 DNA reads TGTGCCAGCAGCTCATCCGCAGAATACGAGCAGTACTTC. Its protein is CASSSSAEYEQYF. The chain uses TRBV7-9 and TRBJ2-7; no reliable D call. Germline assignment: CDR1 SEHNR and CDR2 FQNEAQ (reference sequence). V dropped 4 bases and J dropped 4 bases, with 11 bases sitting between them. CDR3 size: 13 residues.

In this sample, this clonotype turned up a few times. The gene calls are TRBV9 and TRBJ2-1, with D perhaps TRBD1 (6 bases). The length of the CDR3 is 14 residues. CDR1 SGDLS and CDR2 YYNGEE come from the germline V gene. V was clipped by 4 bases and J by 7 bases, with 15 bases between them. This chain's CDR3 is CASSPPRGINEQFF. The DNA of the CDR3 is TGTGCCAGCAGCCCCCCTAGGGGGATTAATGAGCAGTTCTTC. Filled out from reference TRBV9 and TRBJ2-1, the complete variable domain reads DSGVTQTPKHLITATGQRVTLRCSPRSGDLSVYWYQQSLDQGLQFLIQYYNGEERAKGNILERFSAQQFPDLHSELNLSSLELGDSALYFCASSPPRGINEQFFGPGTRLTVL.

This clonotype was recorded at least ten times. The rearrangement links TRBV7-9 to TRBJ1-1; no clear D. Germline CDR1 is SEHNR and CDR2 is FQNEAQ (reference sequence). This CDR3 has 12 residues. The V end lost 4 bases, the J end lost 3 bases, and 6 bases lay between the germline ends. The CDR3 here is CASSSGYTEAFF. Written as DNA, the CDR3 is TGTGCCAGCAGCTCCGGTTACACTGAAGCTTTCTTT.

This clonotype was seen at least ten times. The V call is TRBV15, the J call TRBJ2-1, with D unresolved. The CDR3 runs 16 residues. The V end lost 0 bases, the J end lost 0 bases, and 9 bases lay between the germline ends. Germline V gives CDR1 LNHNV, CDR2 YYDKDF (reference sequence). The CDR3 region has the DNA TGTGCCACCAGCAGAGATATGCTGAGCTCCTACAATGAGCAGTTCTTC. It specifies CATSRDMLSSYNEQFF.

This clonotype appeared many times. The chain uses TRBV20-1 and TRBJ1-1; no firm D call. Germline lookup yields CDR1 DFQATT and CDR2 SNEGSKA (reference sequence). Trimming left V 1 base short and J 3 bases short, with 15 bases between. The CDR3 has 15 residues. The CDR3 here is CSARGWRLGDTEAFF. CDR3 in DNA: TGCAGTGCTAGAGGTTGGCGACTGGGCGACACTGAAGCTTTCTTT.